Listed below are T cell receptor beta chains from one sample, sequenced in a study of CD8+CD57+ T cells in acquired aplastic anemia. TCRdb fed the reads into MiXCR, producing one record per CDR3 protein. Of about 180,000 distinct CDR3 sequences listed, around 48% are singletons. Sample: sorted CD4+, CD8+, or CD8+CD57+ T cells (not recorded which) from PBMCs. The receptor set was obtained from a human donor with aplastic anemia. The CDR3 runs from the conserved cysteine through the conserved F or W. A D gene is named only where the DNA matches it firmly. Size is omitted from some rows. Given values are once, few, many or a class for expanded clones.

V	size	J	D	CDR3	DNA
TRBV4-1	once	TRBJ1-6	TRBD1	CASSQEGQGDSPLHF	TGCGCCAGCAGCCAAGAGGGACAGGGGGACTCACCCCTCCACTTT
TRBV12-3/TRBV12-4	many	TRBJ2-7	TRBD1	CASSLRFWDRGVNEQYF	TGTGCCAGCAGTTTAAGGTTTTGGGACAGGGGGGTGAACGAGCAGTACTTC
TRBV27	many	TRBJ2-5	-	CASSYREQETQYF	TGTGCCAGCAGTTACCGCGAACAAGAGACCCAGTACTTC
TRBV25-1	-	TRBJ2-4	-	CASSDSARAKNIQYF	TGTGCCAGCAGTGATTCGGCGAGAGCCAAAAACATTCAGTACTTC
TRBV24-1	-	TRBJ1-5	-	CAASDLNQPQHF	TGTGCCGCCAGTGACCTGAATCAGCCCCAGCATTTT
TRBV20-1	many	TRBJ2-2	-	CSAAGQQNTGELFF	TGCAGTGCTGCGGGACAGCAAAACACCGGGGAGCTGTTTTTT
TRBV7-6	-	TRBJ2-2	TRBD1	CASSLVGDRVNAGELFF	TGTGCCAGCAGCTTAGTAGGAGACAGGGTCAATGCCGGGGAGCTGTTCTTT
TRBV11-1	-	TRBJ2-1	TRBD1	CASSPGTGGVGEQFF	TGTGCCAGCAGCCCCGGAACAGGGGGTGTGGGTGAGCAGTTCTTC
TRBV24-1	-	TRBJ2-3	-	CATTLGGTDTQYF	TGTGCCACCACTCTGGGGGGCACAGATACGCAGTATTTT
TRBV2	-	TRBJ2-7	-	CATLGHTLGYEQYF	TGTGCCACTTTGGGACACACACTTGGCTACGAGCAGTACTTC
TRBV5-1	-	TRBJ1-1	-	CASSGPDFKNTEAFF	TGCGCCAGCAGCGGGCCGGACTTCAAGAACACTGAAGCTTTCTTT
TRBV5-4	many	TRBJ2-7	TRBD1	CASSLDTGAYEQYF	TGTGCCAGCAGCTTGGACACAGGGGCCTACGAGCAGTACTTC
TRBV5-1	many	TRBJ1-4	TRBD1	CASSSLTGNEKLFF	TGCGCCAGCAGCTCCCTGACAGGGAATGAAAAACTGTTTTTT
TRBV9	-	TRBJ2-7	TRBD2	CASSVGWGGYEQYF	TGTGCCAGCAGCGTAGGATGGGGGGGGTACGAGCAGTACTTC
TRBV7-2	-	TRBJ2-7	-	CASSLDRDEQYF	TGTGCCAGCAGCTTAGATCGGGACGAGCAGTACTTC
TRBV7-9	many	TRBJ1-1	-	CASSPTGLGANTEAFF	TGTGCCAGCTCCCCCACGGGCCTGGGGGCAAACACTGAAGCTTTCTTT
TRBV10-3	-	TRBJ1-2	-	CALGSSGSLNYGYTF	TGTGCCCTGGGTTCATCGGGCAGCCTTAACTATGGCTACACCTTC
TRBV6-1	few	TRBJ2-1	-	CASSREGPSSSYNEQFF	TGTGCCAGCAGTCGCGAAGGACCATCAAGCTCCTACAATGAGCAGTTCTTC
TRBV7-7	-	TRBJ2-5	-	CASSLERSGGETQYF	TGTGCTAGCAGCTTAGAACGCTCGGGCGGGGAGACCCAGTACTTC
TRBV7-8	few	TRBJ2-5	TRBD1	CASRLTGVETQYF	TGTGCCAGCAGGTTGACAGGGGTGGAGACCCAGTACTTC
TRBV2	-	TRBJ1-1	-	CASSVGDTEAFF	TGTGCCAGCAGTGTGGGGGACACTGAAGCTTTCTTT
TRBV9	many	TRBJ2-3	-	CASSGRGGDTQYF	TGTGCCAGCAGCGGAAGGGGGGGGGATACGCAGTATTTT
TRBV20-1	-	TRBJ2-1	-	CSARDRRADEQFF	TGCAGTGCTAGAGATCGACGGGCCGATGAGCAGTTCTTC
TRBV19	-	TRBJ2-1	TRBD2	CASRTEQGGYNEQFF	TGTGCCAGTAGGACGGAGCAGGGAGGGTACAATGAGCAGTTCTTC
TRBV6-1	many	TRBJ2-5	-	CASGPRGETQYF	TGTGCCAGCGGCCCGCGAGGAGAGACCCAGTACTTC
TRBV7-9	-	TRBJ1-1	-	CASSLAGLNTEAFF	TGTGCCAGCAGCTTAGCAGGCCTGAACACTGAAGCTTTCTTT
TRBV9	many	TRBJ2-3	-	CASSVEGTGTTDTQYF	TGTGCCAGCAGCGTAGAGGGGACGGGTACCACAGATACGCAGTATTTT
TRBV20-1	many	TRBJ1-3	TRBD1	CSAPDRGRSGNTIYF	TGCAGTGCACCGGACAGGGGGAGGTCTGGAAACACCATATATTTT
TRBV7-3	-	TRBJ2-2	-	CASSSGPWNTGELFF	TGTGCCAGCAGCTCAGGACCCTGGAACACCGGGGAGCTGTTTTTT
TRBV20-1	-	TRBJ2-7	-	CSATGTESSYEQYF	TGCAGTGCGACCGGGACGGAGAGCTCCTACGAGCAGTACTTC
TRBV12-3/TRBV12-4	many	TRBJ2-6	-	CASSRGSGANVLTF	TGTGCCAGCAGCCGGGGGTCTGGGGCCAACGTCCTGACTTTC
TRBV10-3	-	TRBJ1-1	TRBD1	CAISGAGEDRGDEAFF	TGTGCCATCAGTGGGGCGGGCGAGGACAGGGGGGACGAAGCTTTCTTT
TRBV7-2	many	TRBJ1-6	TRBD1	CASSLTGTGNSPLHF	TGTGCCAGCAGCTTAACCGGGACAGGGAATTCACCCCTCCACTTT
TRBV12-3/TRBV12-4	many	TRBJ1-5	TRBD1	CASKNRGYQPQHF	TGTGCCAGCAAAAACAGGGGGTATCAGCCCCAGCATTTT
TRBV5-1	once	TRBJ2-5	TRBD2	CASSFTSGSVEQETQYF	TGCGCCAGCAGCTTTACTAGCGGGAGCGTTGAGCAAGAGACCCAGTACTTC
TRBV7-9	many	TRBJ2-2	-	CASSSPGQRTGELFF	TGTGCCAGCAGCTCGCCAGGGCAGCGCACCGGGGAGCTGTTTTTT
TRBV28	many	TRBJ1-1	-	CASSLNINTEAFF	TGTGCCAGCAGTCTAAACATAAACACTGAAGCTTTCTTT
TRBV5-1	-	TRBJ2-4	TRBD1	CASSLVTGEAKNIQYF	TGCGCCAGCAGCCTCGTGACAGGGGAGGCCAAAAACATTCAGTACTTC
TRBV7-6	-	TRBJ2-3	-	CASSLGRASTDTQYF	TGTGCCAGCAGCTTAGGGAGGGCTAGCACAGATACGCAGTATTTT
TRBV7-3	-	TRBJ2-1	TRBD2	CASRLGGGFDNEQFF	TGTGCCTCACGACTTGGCGGGGGGTTCGACAATGAGCAGTTCTTC
TRBV11-2	-	TRBJ1-1	-	CASSFLGTAHTEAFF	TGTGCCAGCAGCTTCCTAGGTACGGCCCACACTGAAGCTTTCTTT
TRBV2	-	TRBJ2-7	-	CASSQGTGTYEQYF	TGTGCCAGCAGTCAAGGTACAGGGACCTACGAGCAGTACTTC
TRBV24-1	few	TRBJ1-5	-	CATSALGQAGKPQHF	TGTGCCACCAGTGCTCTTGGCCAGGCTGGGAAGCCCCAGCATTTT
TRBV19	-	TRBJ1-1	-	CASSISENMNTEAFF	TGTGCCAGTAGTATATCTGAGAACATGAACACTGAAGCTTTCTTT
TRBV2	many	TRBJ2-5	-	CASSGNKQETQYF	TGTGCCAGCAGTGGTAACAAACAAGAGACCCAGTACTTC
TRBV7-2	-	TRBJ2-7	TRBD1	CASSPDRNYEQYF	TGTGCCAGCAGCCCGGACAGGAACTACGAGCAGTACTTC
TRBV29-1	many	TRBJ2-1	-	CSVEHVWGSYNEQFF	TGCAGCGTTGAACACGTCTGGGGCTCCTACAATGAGCAGTTCTTC
TRBV5-1	many	TRBJ2-1	TRBD1	CASSRTGGRDNEQFF	TGCGCCAGCAGCCGAACAGGGGGCAGGGACAATGAGCAGTTCTTC
TRBV19	-	TRBJ2-5	-	CASSRSGSPTQYF	TGTGCCAGTAGTAGGTCAGGGAGCCCGACCCAGTACTTC
TRBV5-1	few	TRBJ2-4	TRBD2	CASSLGAGTSALVAKNIQYF	TGCGCCAGCAGCTTAGGAGCCGGGACTAGCGCTCTAGTAGCCAAAAACATTCAGTACTTC
TRBV29-1	once	TRBJ1-2	-	CSVVRLEGNGYTF	TGCAGCGTTGTACGGCTTGAGGGGAATGGCTACACCTTC
TRBV18	many	TRBJ1-6	-	CASSPPAGSPLHF	TGTGCCAGCTCACCCCCCGCCGGGTCACCCCTCCACTTT
TRBV6-2/TRBV6-3	few	TRBJ2-5	-	CASSYSSGKGPYQETQYF	TGTGCCAGCAGTTACTCGTCTGGGAAGGGCCCCTACCAAGAGACCCAGTACTTC
TRBV9	many	TRBJ2-5	-	CASSPTDWGVVETQYF	TGTGCCAGCAGTCCAACCGACTGGGGGGTGGTTGAGACCCAGTACTTC
TRBV7-8	-	TRBJ2-7	TRBD1	CASSLGTGIRAYEQYF	TGTGCCAGCAGCTTAGGGACAGGGATAAGGGCCTACGAGCAGTACTTC
TRBV29-1	-	TRBJ2-1	TRBD2	CSQDGGAVRDEQFF	TGCAGCCAAGACGGGGGGGCGGTTAGGGATGAGCAGTTCTTC
TRBV20-1	many	TRBJ2-7	TRBD2	CSARRSGGAYEQYF	TGCAGTGCTAGGAGGTCGGGGGGTGCTTACGAGCAGTACTTC
TRBV2	-	TRBJ2-4	-	CASSIPGSGRYF	TGTGCCAGCAGCATCCCCGGTAGCGGAAGATACTTC
TRBV10-2	-	TRBJ2-5	-	CASSPQEETQYF	TGCGCCAGTTCGCCCCAGGAAGAGACCCAGTACTTC